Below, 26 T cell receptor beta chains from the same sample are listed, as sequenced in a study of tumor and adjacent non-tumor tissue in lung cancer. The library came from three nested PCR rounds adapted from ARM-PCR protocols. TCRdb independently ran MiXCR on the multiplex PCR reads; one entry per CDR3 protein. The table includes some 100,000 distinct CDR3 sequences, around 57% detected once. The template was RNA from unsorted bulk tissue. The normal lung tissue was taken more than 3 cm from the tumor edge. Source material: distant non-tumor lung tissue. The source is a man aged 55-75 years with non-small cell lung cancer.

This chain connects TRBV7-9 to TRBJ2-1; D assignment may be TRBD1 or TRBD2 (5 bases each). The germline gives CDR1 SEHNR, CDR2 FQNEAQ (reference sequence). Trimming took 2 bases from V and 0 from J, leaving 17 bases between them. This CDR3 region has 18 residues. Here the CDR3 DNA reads TGTGCCAGCAGCTTAAGGGGCCTGGGTGGGGGCTCCTACAATGAGCAGTTCTTC. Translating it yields CASSLRGLGGGSYNEQFF.

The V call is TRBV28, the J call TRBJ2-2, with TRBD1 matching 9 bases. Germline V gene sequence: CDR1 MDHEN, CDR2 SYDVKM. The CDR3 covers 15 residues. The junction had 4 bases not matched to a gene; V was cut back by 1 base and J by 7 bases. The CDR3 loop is CASSLLGTGYGELFF. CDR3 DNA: TGTGCCAGCAGTTTATTGGGGACAGGGTACGGGGAGCTGTTTTTT.

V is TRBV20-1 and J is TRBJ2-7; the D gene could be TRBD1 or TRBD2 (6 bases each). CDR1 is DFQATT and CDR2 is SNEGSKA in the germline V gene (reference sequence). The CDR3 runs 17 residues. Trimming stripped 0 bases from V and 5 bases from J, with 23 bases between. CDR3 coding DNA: TGCAGTGCTAGAGATCTGAGGAGGGGGGACAACACCAACGAGCAGTACTTC. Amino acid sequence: CSARDLRRGDNTNEQYF.

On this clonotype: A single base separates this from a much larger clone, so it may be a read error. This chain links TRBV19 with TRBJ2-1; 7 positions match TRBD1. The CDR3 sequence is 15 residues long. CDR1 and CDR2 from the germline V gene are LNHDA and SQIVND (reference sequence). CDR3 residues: CASSIGDSSCNEQFF. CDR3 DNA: TGTGCCAGTAGTATAGGGGACAGCTCCTGCAATGAGCAGTTCTTC. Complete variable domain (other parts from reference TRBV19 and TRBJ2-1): DGGITQSPKYLFRKEGQNVTLSCEQNLNHDAMYWYRQDPGQGLRLIYYSQIVNDFQKGDIAEGYSVSREKKESFPLTVTSAQKNPTAFYLCASSIGDSSCNEQFFGPGTRLTVL.

The CDR3 DNA reads TGCAGTGCTAGAGACCTACGACTAGCGGGTTTGGGGGAGCTGTTTTTT. Its translation is CSARDLRLAGLGELFF. The chain is built from TRBV20-1 and TRBJ2-2, with 10 bases fitting TRBD2. Germline-derived CDR1 and CDR2 are DFQATT and SNEGSKA (reference sequence). J lost 8 bases, V lost 0 bases, and 9 bases had no gene match. The CDR3 length is 16 residues.

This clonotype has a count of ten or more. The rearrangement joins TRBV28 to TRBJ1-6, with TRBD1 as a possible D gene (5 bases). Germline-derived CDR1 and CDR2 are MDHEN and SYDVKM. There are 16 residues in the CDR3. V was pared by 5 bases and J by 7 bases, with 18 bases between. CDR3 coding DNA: TGTGCCAGCAGTCCCGGGGACGGTAGACTGAATTCACCCCTCCACTTT. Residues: CASSPGDGRLNSPLHF.

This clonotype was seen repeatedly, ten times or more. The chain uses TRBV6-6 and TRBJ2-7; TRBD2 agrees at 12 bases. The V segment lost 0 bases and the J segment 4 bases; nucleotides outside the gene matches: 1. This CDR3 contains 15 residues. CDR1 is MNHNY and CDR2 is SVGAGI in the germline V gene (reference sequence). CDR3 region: CASSYSTSGSYEQYF. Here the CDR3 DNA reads TGTGCCAGCAGTTACTCGACTAGCGGGAGTTACGAGCAGTACTTC.

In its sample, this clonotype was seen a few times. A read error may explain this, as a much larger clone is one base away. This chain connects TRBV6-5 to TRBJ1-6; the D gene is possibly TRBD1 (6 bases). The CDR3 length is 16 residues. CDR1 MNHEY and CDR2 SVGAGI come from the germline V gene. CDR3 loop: CASRPAPQGYSSPLHF. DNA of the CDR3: TGTGCCAGCAGGCCCGCCCCACAGGGATATAGTTCACCCCTCCACTTT.

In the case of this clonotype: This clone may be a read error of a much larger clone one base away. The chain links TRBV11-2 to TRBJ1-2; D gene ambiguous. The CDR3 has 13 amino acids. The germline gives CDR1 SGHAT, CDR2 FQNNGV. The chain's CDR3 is CVSSLVTAYGYTF. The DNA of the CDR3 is TGTGTCAGCAGCTTAGTAACAGCCTATGGCTACACCTTC.

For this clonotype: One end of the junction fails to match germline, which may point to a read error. The CDR3 nucleotides read TGCGCCAGCAGCTTAGTAGAGGGCGCATACAATGAGCAGTTCTTC. Translated: CASSLVEGAYNEQFF. The chain links TRBV11-2 to TRBJ2-1, with D possibly TRBD2 on 5 matching bases. CDR3 length: 15 residues. The V gene's germline CDR1 is SGHAT and CDR2 FQNNGV.

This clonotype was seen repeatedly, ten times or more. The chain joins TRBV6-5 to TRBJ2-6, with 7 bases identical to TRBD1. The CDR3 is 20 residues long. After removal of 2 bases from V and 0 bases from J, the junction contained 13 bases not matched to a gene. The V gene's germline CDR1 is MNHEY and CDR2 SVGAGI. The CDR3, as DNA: TGTGCCAGCAGTTACACTGAGAACGACAGGGCGAGCTCTGGGGCCAACGTCCTGACTTTC. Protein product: CASSYTENDRASSGANVLTF.

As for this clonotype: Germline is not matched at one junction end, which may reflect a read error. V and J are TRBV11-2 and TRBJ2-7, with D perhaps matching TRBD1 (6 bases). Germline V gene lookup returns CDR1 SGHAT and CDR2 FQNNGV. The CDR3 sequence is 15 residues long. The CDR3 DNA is TGTGCCGGCAGCTTTGAACAGGGATTAACCTACGAGCAGTACTTC. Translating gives CAGSFEQGLTYEQYF. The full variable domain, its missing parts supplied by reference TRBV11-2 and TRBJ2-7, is EAGVAQSPRYKIIEKRQSVAFWCNPISGHATLYWYQQILGQGPKLLIQFQNNGVVDDSQLPKDRFSAERLKGVDSTLKIQPAKLEDSAVYLCAGSFEQGLTYEQYFGPGTRLTVT.

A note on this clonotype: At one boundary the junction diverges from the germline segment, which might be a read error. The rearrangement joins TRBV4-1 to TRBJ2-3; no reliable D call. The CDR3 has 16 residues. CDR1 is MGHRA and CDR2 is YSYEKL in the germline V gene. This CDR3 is CASSQAGQAGTDMQYF. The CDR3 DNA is TGCGCCAGCAGCCAGGCTGGTCAAGCTGGCACAGATATGCAGTATTTT.

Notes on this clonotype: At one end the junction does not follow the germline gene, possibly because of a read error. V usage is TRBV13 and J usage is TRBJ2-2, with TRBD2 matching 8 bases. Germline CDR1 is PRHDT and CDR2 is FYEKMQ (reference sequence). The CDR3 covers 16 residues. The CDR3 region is CAGSLTTSENTGELFF. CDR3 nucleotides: TGTGCCGGCAGCCTTACGACTAGCGAGAACACCGGGGAACTGTTTTTT. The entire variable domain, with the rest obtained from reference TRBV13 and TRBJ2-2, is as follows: AAGVIQSPRHLIKEKRETATLKCYPIPRHDTVYWYQQGPGQDPQFLISFYEKMQSDKGSIPDRFSAQQFSDYHSELNMSSLELGDSALYFCAGSLTTSENTGELFFGEGSRLTVL.

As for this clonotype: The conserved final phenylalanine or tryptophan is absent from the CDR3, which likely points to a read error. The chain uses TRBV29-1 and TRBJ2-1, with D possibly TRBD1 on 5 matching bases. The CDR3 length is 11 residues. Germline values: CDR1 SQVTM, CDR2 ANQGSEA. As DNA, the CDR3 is TGCAATCAAATACAGGACAATGAGCAGTTCTTA. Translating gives CNQIQDNEQFL.

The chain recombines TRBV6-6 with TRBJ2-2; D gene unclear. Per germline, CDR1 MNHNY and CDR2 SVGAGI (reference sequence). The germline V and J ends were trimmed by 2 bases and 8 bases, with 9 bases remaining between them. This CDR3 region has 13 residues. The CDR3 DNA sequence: TGTGCCAGCAGTTACATGGATACTGGGGAGCTGTTTTTT. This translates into CASSYMDTGELFF.

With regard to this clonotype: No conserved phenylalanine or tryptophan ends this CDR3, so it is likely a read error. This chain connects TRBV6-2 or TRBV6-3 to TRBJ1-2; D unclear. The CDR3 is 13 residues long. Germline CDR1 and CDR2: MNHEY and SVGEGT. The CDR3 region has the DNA TGTGCAAGCAGCCGCTGGGATAACGATGGCTACACCTAC. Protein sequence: CASSRWDNDGYTY.

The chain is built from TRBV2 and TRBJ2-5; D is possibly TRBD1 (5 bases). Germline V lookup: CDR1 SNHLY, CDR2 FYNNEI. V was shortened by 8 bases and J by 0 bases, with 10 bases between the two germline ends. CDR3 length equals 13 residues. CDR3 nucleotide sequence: TGTGCCAGCCTAGACAGCTACCAAGAGACCCAGTACTTC. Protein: CASLDSYQETQYF.

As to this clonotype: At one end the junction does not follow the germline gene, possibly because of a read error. The CDR3 DNA reads TGTGCCGGCAGCTTATTCCTTAGGGATACGCAGTATTTT. Protein sequence: CAGSLFLRDTQYF. This chain connects TRBV13 to TRBJ2-3; D is ambiguous. The CDR3 totals 13 residues. The germline V gene encodes CDR1 PRHDT and CDR2 FYEKMQ (reference sequence).

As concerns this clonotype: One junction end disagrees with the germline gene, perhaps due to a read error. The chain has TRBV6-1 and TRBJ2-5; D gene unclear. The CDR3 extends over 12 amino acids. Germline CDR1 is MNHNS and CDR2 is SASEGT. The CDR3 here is CAGSESSETQYF. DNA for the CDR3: TGTGCCGGCAGTGAATCATCGGAGACCCAGTACTTC.

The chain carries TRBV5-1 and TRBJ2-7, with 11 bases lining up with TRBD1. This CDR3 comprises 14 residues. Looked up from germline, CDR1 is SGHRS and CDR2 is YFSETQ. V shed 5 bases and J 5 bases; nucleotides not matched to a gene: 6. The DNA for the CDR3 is TGCGCCAGCAGAGCTCCGGGACAGGGGGACGAGCAGTACTTC. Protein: CASRAPGQGDEQYF.

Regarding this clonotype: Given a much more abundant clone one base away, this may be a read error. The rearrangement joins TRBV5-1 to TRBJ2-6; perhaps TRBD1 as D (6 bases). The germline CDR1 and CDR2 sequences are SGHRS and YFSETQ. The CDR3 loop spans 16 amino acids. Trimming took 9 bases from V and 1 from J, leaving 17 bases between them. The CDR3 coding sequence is TGCGCCATCGTGACAGGCGGAGGTTCTGGGGCCAACGTCCTGACTTTC. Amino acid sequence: CAIVTGGGSGANVLTF.

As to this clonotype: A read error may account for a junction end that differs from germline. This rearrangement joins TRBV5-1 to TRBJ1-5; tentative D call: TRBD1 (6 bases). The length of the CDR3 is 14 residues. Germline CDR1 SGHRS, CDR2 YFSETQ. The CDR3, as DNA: TGCGCCAGCAGCTTGGGGGACAAAAATCAGGCCCAGCATTTT. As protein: CASSLGDKNQAQHF.

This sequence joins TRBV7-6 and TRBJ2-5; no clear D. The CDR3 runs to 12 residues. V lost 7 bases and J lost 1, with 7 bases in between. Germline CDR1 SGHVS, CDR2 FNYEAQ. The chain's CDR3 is CASTAGQETQYF. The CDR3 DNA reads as TGTGCCAGCACGGCAGGCCAAGAGACCCAGTACTTC.

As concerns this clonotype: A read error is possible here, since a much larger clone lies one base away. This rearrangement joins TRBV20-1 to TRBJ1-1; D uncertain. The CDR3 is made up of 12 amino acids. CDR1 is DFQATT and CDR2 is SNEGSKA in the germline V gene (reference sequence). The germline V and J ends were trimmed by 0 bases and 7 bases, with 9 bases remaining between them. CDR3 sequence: CSARDPLSEAFF. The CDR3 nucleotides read TGCAGTGCTAGAGATCCCCTGAGTGAAGCTTTCTTT.

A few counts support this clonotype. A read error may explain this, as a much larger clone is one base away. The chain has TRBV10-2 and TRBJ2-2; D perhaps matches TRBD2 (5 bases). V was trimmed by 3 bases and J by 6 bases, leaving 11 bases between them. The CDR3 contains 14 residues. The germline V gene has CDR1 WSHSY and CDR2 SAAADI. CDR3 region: CASSDAGHAGELFF. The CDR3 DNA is TGCGCCAGCAGTGATGCGGGTCACGCCGGGGAGCTGTTTTTT.